The clone carrying this T cell receptor beta chain was observed at least ten times. Data came from immunoSEQ multiplex PCR; TCRdb stores just in-frame clones and leaves some out. The sample consists of over 300,000 clones, roughly 84% of them appearing once. The data stem from a study of shared clonotypes between healthy human individuals. V lost 5 bases to trimming and J lost 1 base, with 20 bases between them. This CDR3 has 17 amino acids. The germline V gene encodes CDR1 SNHLY and CDR2 FYNNEI. The rearrangement joins TRBV2 to TRBJ1-1; D perhaps matches TRBD1 (6 bases). What was sequenced was memory CD8+ T cells sorted from blood. Subset reported: CD45RO+ cells pooled with CCR7-negative TemRA cells. This receptor was identified in a man younger than 30 in good health. CDR3: CASSLDGGNPQNTEAFF. CDR3 DNA sequence: TGTGCCAGCAGTTTAGACGGGGGCAACCCTCAGAACACTGAAGCTTTCTTT.